This TCR beta chain originates from a study of cytomegalovirus exposure and HLA in healthy donors. Study in general: A subsequent analysis stated that the approximately 120 validation repertoires were run on the same platform as the approximately 700 first-cohort repertoires. The study, taken as a whole, reports: The finding came from a later analysis; first-cohort TCR clusters tended to co-occur in the 110 or so validation repertoires. Overall, around 160 TCR beta chains were annotated as cytomegalovirus-associated.

As concerns this clone: Its target is not known.

Separate from the roughly 710-subject first cohort, the approximately 120-subject validation cohort was the one that the donors belonged to. Method: immunoSEQ multiplex PCR; TCRdb's copy keeps in-frame clones and lacks some. The table records tens of thousands of clones, about 93% of them present only once. Germline values: CDR1 MDHEN, CDR2 SYDVKM. The CDR3 runs 14 residues. V was shortened by 7 bases and J by 3 bases, with 15 bases between the two germline ends. The chain is built from TRBV28 and TRBJ1-1, with D possibly being TRBD1 (6 bases). The source is a woman aged 18-30 years in good health and CMV-seropositive. The sequenced sample was PBMCs. CDR3 sequence (DNA): TGTGCCAGCACCCAATCTACAGGGTACACTGAAGCTTTCTTT. It encodes CASTQSTGYTEAFF. The full variable domain, rest sourced from reference TRBV28 and TRBJ1-1, is DVKVTQSSRYLVKRTGEKVFLECVQDMDHENMFWYRQDPGLGLRLIYFSYDVKMKEKGDIPEGYSVSREKKERFSLILESASTNQTSMYLCASTQSTGYTEAFFGQGTRLTVV.